Listed here are 24 T cell receptor beta chains from one sample, sequenced in a study of T cells after yellow fever vaccination. Using its own MiXCR run on the 5' RACE reads, TCRdb lists one record per CDR3 protein. The sample shows about 340,000 distinct CDR3 sequences, around 12% of them seen only once. The sample consisted of CD4+ T cells sorted from PBMCs, taken 15 days after the yellow fever booster vaccination. All receptors derive from a man aged 18 to 35 who received the YFV17D yellow fever vaccine.

This clonotype has ten or more counts. The chain recombines TRBV5-1 with TRBJ2-5; the match to TRBD1 covers 8 bases. V shed 0 bases, J shed 4 bases, and the junction held 5 bases outside the gene matches. The CDR3 covers 15 residues. Germline values: CDR1 SGHRS, CDR2 YFSETQ. CDR3 residues: CASSLGAGTGETQYF. Written as DNA, the CDR3 is TGCGCCAGCAGCTTGGGGGCCGGGACAGGAGAGACCCAGTACTTC. Full variable domain (missing parts from reference TRBV5-1 and TRBJ2-5): KAGVTQTPRYLIKTRGQQVTLSCSPISGHRSVSWYQQTPGQGLQFLFEYFSETQRNKGNFPGRFSGRQFSNSRSEMNVSTLELGDSALYLCASSLGAGTGETQYFGPGTRLLVL.

This clonotype was seen at least ten times. This chain links TRBV30 with TRBJ1-1, with 8 bases lining up with TRBD1. Germline-derived CDR1 and CDR2 are GTSNPN and SVGIG (reference sequence). Trimming took 0 bases from V and 4 from J; bases not matched to a gene: 1. The CDR3 runs 13 residues. The CDR3 protein is CAWSVGQGTEAFF. The DNA of the CDR3 is TGTGCCTGGAGTGTAGGACAGGGCACTGAAGCTTTCTTT.

DNA of the CDR3: TGTGCCAGCAGTGTACAGGGTTTAGAGTCACCCCTCCACTTT. Its protein is CASSVQGLESPLHF. The genes are TRBV12-3 or TRBV12-4 and TRBJ1-6, with a tentative D call TRBD1 (6 bases). This CDR3 is 14 amino acids long. V gave up 5 bases and J gave up 10 bases, with 15 bases separating them.

The V gene is TRBV4-3, the J gene TRBJ1-6, with D uncertain. Germline lookup yields CDR1 LGHNA and CDR2 YSLEER. V was clipped by 1 base and J by 9 bases, with 7 bases between them. CDR3 length: 13 residues. Here the CDR3 DNA reads TGCGCCAGCAGCCAAGTCAGCGGTTCACCCCTCCACTTT. Its translation is CASSQVSGSPLHF.

The chain recombines TRBV18 with TRBJ2-7; TRBD1 agrees at 9 bases. Germline V gives CDR1 KGHSH, CDR2 LQKENI. Trimming removed 6 bases from V and 6 bases from J; junction bases left unmatched: 9. This CDR3 spans 14 amino acids. The CDR3 sequence: CASSVGGTGTEQYV. CDR3 sequence (DNA): TGTGCCAGCTCGGTTGGGGGGACAGGGACCGAGCAGTACGTC.

The J gene is TRBJ2-7, the V gene TRBV30; possible D gene TRBD1, 6 bases. The V and J ends lost 4 bases and 0 bases respectively, with 13 bases between them. The CDR3 covers 14 residues. Germline V gives CDR1 GTSNPN, CDR2 SVGIG (reference sequence). CDR3 nucleotides: TGTGCCTGGAATAAACTGACAGGCTCCTACGAGCAGTACTTC. Translated: CAWNKLTGSYEQYF.

This clonotype was picked up many times. The chain uses TRBV28 and TRBJ2-5; 8 bases map to TRBD1. The CDR3 is 14 residues long. V was clipped by 2 bases and J by 5 bases; unmatched bases: 4. Germline CDR1 and CDR2: MDHEN and SYDVKM. The CDR3 is CASSLQGASETQYF. The CDR3 nucleotides are TGTGCCAGCAGTTTACAGGGGGCATCGGAGACCCAGTACTTC.

The V gene is TRBV25-1, the J gene TRBJ1-2; unclear D gene. The germline CDR1 and CDR2 sequences are MGHDK and SYGVNS. This CDR3 has 15 amino acids. Trimming left V 1 base short and J 8 bases short, with 17 bases between. In DNA form, the CDR3 reads TGTGCCAGCAGTGAATCGTCGGGCTTCTCTTACGGCTACACCTTC. Protein product: CASSESSGFSYGYTF.

The table lists this clonotype with a few counts. The chain carries TRBV20-1 and TRBJ1-4; D is perhaps TRBD1 (5 bases). The V gene lost 2 bases and the J gene lost 4 bases, with 8 bases spanning the gap. The CDR3 consists of 13 residues. CDR1 is DFQATT and CDR2 is SNEGSKA in the germline V gene (reference sequence). DNA for the CDR3: TGCAGTGCTAGACAGGGAAATAATGAAAAACTGTTTTTT. Its protein product is CSARQGNNEKLFF.

The table lists this clonotype with a few counts. This chain connects TRBV4-3 to TRBJ2-1; 8 nucleotides line up with TRBD2. With 1 base clipped from V and 0 bases from J, the junction kept 5 bases outside the gene matches. Germline values: CDR1 LGHNA, CDR2 YSLEER. This CDR3 is 17 amino acids long. The CDR3: CASSQATSGLSYNEQFF. The CDR3 DNA is TGCGCCAGCAGCCAAGCCACTAGCGGACTCTCCTACAATGAGCAGTTCTTC.

In this sample, this clonotype turned up a few times. The chain carries TRBV20-1 and TRBJ2-7; D call uncertain. From germline, CDR1 is DFQATT and CDR2 SNEGSKA (reference sequence). V was cut by 1 base and J by 6 bases, with 10 bases left in between. The CDR3 loop spans 12 amino acids. The DNA of the CDR3 is TGCAGTGCTAGAGGTCCCCTTCTCGAGCAGTACGTC. Its translation is CSARGPLLEQYV.

The table lists this clonotype with a few counts. J is TRBJ2-5 and V is TRBV24-1, with D tentatively TRBD1 (5 bases). Trimming pared 0 bases from V and 3 bases from J, leaving 10 bases between. The CDR3 is made up of 15 amino acids. CDR1 is KGHDR, CDR2 SFDVKD, per germline. Here the CDR3 reads CATSDLSGREETQYF. DNA of the CDR3: TGTGCCACCAGTGATTTGTCAGGGCGTGAAGAGACCCAGTACTTC.

A few counts support this clonotype. This chain uses TRBV27 with TRBJ1-3; 8 bases fit TRBD1. V shed 4 bases and J 7 bases; nucleotides not matched to a gene: 6. This CDR3 spans 14 amino acids. Germline V gives CDR1 MNHEY, CDR2 SMNVEV (reference sequence). The CDR3 loop is CASSSTTGENTIYF. The CDR3 nucleotides are TGTGCCAGCAGTTCTACGACAGGGGAGAACACCATATATTTT.

This clonotype was detected a few times. The chain carries TRBV27 and TRBJ1-6; D perhaps matches TRBD1 (5 bases). V lost 6 bases to trimming and J lost 0 bases, with 9 bases between them. The CDR3 loop spans 15 amino acids. Germline V gives CDR1 MNHEY, CDR2 SMNVEV (reference sequence). The CDR3 sequence is CASRTEGSYNSPLHF. The DNA for the CDR3 is TGTGCCAGCAGGACAGAAGGCTCCTATAATTCACCCCTCCACTTT.

The V call is TRBV29-1, the J call TRBJ1-4, with no clear D. This CDR3 contains 13 residues. The germline CDR1 and CDR2 sequences are SQVTM and ANQGSEA. V lost 4 bases, J lost 0 bases, and 6 bases lay in between. The CDR3: CSVGLATNEKLFF. The DNA of the CDR3 is TGCAGCGTTGGTTTAGCAACTAATGAAAAACTGTTTTTT.

The gene calls are TRBV4-2 and TRBJ2-1; D call uncertain. This CDR3 has 15 amino acids. CDR1 LGHNA and CDR2 YNFKEQ come from the germline V gene. Trimming left V 0 bases short and J 5 bases short, with 11 bases between. DNA for the CDR3: TGTGCCAGCAGCCAAGATATGGCGGCTCACAATGAGCAGTTCTTC. Protein: CASSQDMAAHNEQFF.

This chain links TRBV5-1 with TRBJ2-1; the match to TRBD2 covers 8 bases. Germline V gene lookup returns CDR1 SGHRS and CDR2 YFSETQ. The V and J ends lost 0 bases and 4 bases, in that order; junction bases with no gene match: 9. The CDR3 consists of 17 residues. The CDR3 loop is CASSLDPAGGGYNEQFF. The CDR3 region has the DNA TGCGCCAGCAGCTTGGATCCTGCGGGGGGCGGTTACAATGAGCAGTTCTTC.

The rearrangement links TRBV4-3 to TRBJ1-1; maybe TRBD1 (5 bases). The CDR3 is 17 residues long. Trimming took 0 bases from V and 4 from J, leaving 18 bases between them. CDR1 LGHNA and CDR2 YSLEER come from the germline V gene. CDR3 sequence reads: CASSQESGAGWFTEAFF. The DNA of the CDR3 is TGCGCCAGCAGCCAAGAGTCTGGGGCAGGGTGGTTCACTGAAGCTTTCTTT.

The CDR3 DNA sequence: TGCAGTGCTCCCGGACAGGGCCAAGAGACCCAGTACTTC. Translated: CSAPGQGQETQYF. The chain is built from TRBV20-1 and TRBJ2-5, with 8 bases that match TRBD1. The germline CDR1 and CDR2 sequences are DFQATT and SNEGSKA (reference sequence). This CDR3 has 13 amino acids. V shed 5 bases, J shed 1 base, and the junction held 3 bases outside the gene matches.

This chain connects TRBV5-1 to TRBJ2-5; D unclear. V lost 0 bases and J 2 bases, leaving 11 bases between the germline ends. The CDR3 sequence is 15 residues long. CDR1 and CDR2 (germline): SGHRS, YFSETQ. This CDR3 is CASSLARASQETQYF. The CDR3 coding sequence is TGCGCCAGCAGCTTGGCCCGGGCATCTCAAGAGACCCAGTACTTC.

The CDR3 protein is CASSVGTGQTGANVLTF. The CDR3 nucleotides are TGTGCCAGCAGCGTGGGGACAGGGCAAACTGGGGCCAACGTCCTGACTTTC. The chain uses TRBV7-9 and TRBJ2-6; 9 bases map to TRBD1. This CDR3 has 17 amino acids. Per the germline V gene, CDR1 is SEHNR and CDR2 is FQNEAQ (reference sequence). The V segment lost 5 bases and the J segment 2 bases; nucleotides outside the gene matches: 7. Supplemented by reference TRBV7-9 and TRBJ2-6, the full variable domain reads DTGVSQNPRHKITKRGQNVTFRCDPISEHNRLYWYRQTLGQGPEFLTYFQNEAQLEKSRLLSDRFSAERPKGSFSTLEIQRTEQGDSAMYLCASSVGTGQTGANVLTFGAGSRLTVL.

The V and J genes are TRBV20-1 and TRBJ1-5; D possibly corresponds to TRBD1 (6 bases). The CDR3 length is 15 residues. Germline-derived CDR1 and CDR2 are DFQATT and SNEGSKA (reference sequence). Deletions cut 1 base from V and 7 bases from J, with 17 bases between. The CDR3 DNA reads TGCAGTGCTAGAGCGGGAGGGGGGGGAGGACAGCCCCAGCATTTT. This encodes CSARAGGGGGQPQHF.

The chain carries TRBV3-1 and TRBJ1-5, with D possibly matching TRBD1 (6 bases). The V gene's germline CDR1 is LGHDT and CDR2 YNNKEL (reference sequence). The CDR3 covers 15 residues. V was cut by 6 bases and J by 5 bases, with 17 bases left in between. The CDR3 region is CASRNGQIPDQPQHF. The CDR3 DNA sequence: TGTGCCAGCAGAAACGGACAGATCCCAGATCAGCCCCAGCATTTT.

This clonotype was observed at least ten times. This chain joins TRBV18 and TRBJ2-1; a possible D gene is TRBD1 (6 bases). CDR1 is KGHSH, CDR2 LQKENI, per germline. V shed 2 bases and J shed 4 bases, with 15 bases lying between them. This CDR3 comprises 16 residues. The CDR3 DNA reads as TGTGCCAGCTCACCATCCCCACAGGGTCCTTACAATGAGCAGTTCTTC. Residues: CASSPSPQGPYNEQFF.